The next 20 T cell receptor beta chains were all read from a single sample in a study of T cell responses to AZD1222 COVID-19 vaccine. TCRdb keeps only in-frame clones here, not all; method: immunoSEQ multiplex PCR. The sample has 95,000 to 150,000 clones, roughly nine tenths seen once. The specimen comprised peripheral blood, sampled on day 0 of AZD1222 vaccination. The source is an adult in good health.

J is TRBJ1-1 and V is TRBV12-5; D remains ambiguous. The length of the CDR3 is 14 residues. V lost 0 bases to trimming and J lost 1 base, with 6 bases between them. Per germline, CDR1 LGHNT and CDR2 FRNRAP. The CDR3 reads CASGLVPRNTEAFF. DNA for the CDR3: TGTGCTAGTGGTTTGGTACCAAGGAACACTGAAGCTTTCTTT. Supplemented by reference TRBV12-5 and TRBJ1-1, the full variable domain reads DARVTQTPRHKVTEMGQEVTMRCQPILGHNTVFWYRQTMMQGLELLAYFRNRAPLDDSGMPKDRFSAEMPDATLATLKIQPSEPRDSAVYFCASGLVPRNTEAFFGQGTRLTVV.

The rearrangement uses TRBV7-2 and TRBJ2-3, with 10 bases matching TRBD2. Germline CDR1 is SGHTA and CDR2 is FQGNSA. J lost 3 bases, V lost 5 bases, and 11 bases had no gene match. There are 17 residues in the CDR3. The DNA of the CDR3 is TGTGCCAGCAGCAAATACCTAGCGGGGGTCGGGACAGATACGCAGTATTTT. Protein product: CASSKYLAGVGTDTQYF.

This clone came up once. The chain recombines TRBV10-3 with TRBJ1-1; D not resolved. Per the germline V gene, CDR1 is ENHRY and CDR2 is SYGVKD. The CDR3 has 13 amino acids. V was cut by 10 bases and J by 1 base, with 13 bases left in between. The CDR3 sequence: CATSTDANTEAFF. CDR3 sequence (DNA): TGTGCCACCAGCACTGACGCGAACACTGAAGCTTTCTTT.

For the CDR3, the DNA is TGTGCCAGCAGTGACCCCCGTAGCTCCTATATGGGTGAGCCACCCCTCCACTTT. Translating gives CASSDPRSSYMGEPPLHF. This sequence joins TRBV6-4 and TRBJ1-6; D is uncertain. Trimming shortened V by 2 bases and J by 11 bases, and 25 bases separated the two germline ends. Germline CDR1 MRHNA, CDR2 SNTAGT. CDR3 length equals 18 residues.

V is TRBV10-2 and J is TRBJ2-7, with 7 bases fitting TRBD1. This CDR3 contains 13 residues. V lost 7 bases to trimming and J lost 3 bases; unmatched junction nucleotides: 6. Germline values: CDR1 WSHSY, CDR2 SAAADI. CDR3 DNA: TGCGCCAGCACCGGACAGGAGAACTACGAGCAGTACTTC. Protein sequence: CASTGQENYEQYF.

The chain carries TRBV6-5 and TRBJ1-2; 10 nucleotides agree with TRBD1. Germline lookup yields CDR1 MNHEY and CDR2 SVGAGI. V trimming: 6 bases; J trimming: 4 bases; junction bases outside the gene matches: 8. The CDR3 consists of 15 residues. For the CDR3, the DNA is TGTGCCAGCAGATCGACAGGGGGCGAGAGCTATGGCTACACCTTC. It specifies CASRSTGGESYGYTF.

The chain combines TRBV5-8 with TRBJ1-2, with no clear D. Germline values: CDR1 SGHTS, CDR2 YDEGEE. This CDR3 has 13 amino acids. Trimming took off 3 bases at V and 4 bases at J, with 10 bases between the two ends. CDR3: CASSSREIYGYTF. The CDR3 nucleotides are TGTGCCAGCAGCTCCAGAGAGATCTATGGCTACACCTTC.

The genes are TRBV7-2 and TRBJ1-1; possibly TRBD1 for D (5 bases). The CDR3 has 12 amino acids. The germline CDR1 and CDR2 sequences are SGHTA and FQGNSA. The germline V and J ends were trimmed by 1 base and 8 bases, with 8 bases remaining between them. The CDR3 nucleotides read TGTGCCAGCAGCTTAGGAGGGGCAGAAGCTTTCTTT. It yields the protein CASSLGGAEAFF.

The rearrangement joins TRBV7-2 to TRBJ2-7; 10 nucleotides match TRBD2. Germline lookup yields CDR1 SGHTA and CDR2 FQGNSA. This CDR3 is 16 amino acids long. V lost 1 base to trimming and J lost 3 bases; unmatched junction nucleotides: 6. The CDR3 spells CASSLVTSGALYEQYV. DNA for the CDR3: TGTGCCAGCAGCTTAGTTACTAGCGGGGCCCTCTACGAGCAGTACGTC.

V usage is TRBV13 and J usage is TRBJ2-7; TRBD1 might be the D (6 bases). The CDR3 has 17 residues. Trimming pared 2 bases from V and 5 bases from J, leaving 22 bases between. CDR1 is PRHDT, CDR2 FYEKMQ, per germline (reference sequence). The CDR3 bases are TGTGCCAGCAGCTTAAGATACTCCGGCAGGGGATCTGACGAGCAGTACTTC. Its protein is CASSLRYSGRGSDEQYF.

The V and J genes are TRBV12-3 or TRBV12-4 and TRBJ2-2, with D unclear. The V end lost 6 bases, the J end lost 6 bases, and 11 bases lay between the germline ends. The CDR3 extends over 13 amino acids. The CDR3 sequence: CASRRSRAGELFF. CDR3 DNA: TGTGCCAGCAGGAGAAGTAGGGCCGGGGAGCTGTTTTTT.

The rearrangement uses TRBV7-9 and TRBJ2-2, with 15 bases matching TRBD2. The CDR3 contains 17 residues. Germline loops: CDR1 SEHNR, CDR2 FQNEAQ (reference sequence). Trimming took 3 bases from V and 6 from J; bases not matched to a gene: 5. Here the CDR3 DNA reads TGTGCCAGCAGCTTCGGACTAGCGGGAGGGGTTGCCGGGGAGCTGTTTTTT. Its protein is CASSFGLAGGVAGELFF.

The genes are TRBV30 and TRBJ1-2, with 10 bases matching TRBD1. Germline V lookup: CDR1 GTSNPN, CDR2 SVGIG (reference sequence). The CDR3 is 15 amino acids. J gave up 6 bases and V 0 bases, and 7 bases lay outside the gene matches. This chain's CDR3 is CAWSVGGQGRNGYTF. CDR3 DNA: TGTGCCTGGAGTGTGGGGGGACAGGGGCGGAATGGCTACACCTTC.

The chain combines TRBV10-1 with TRBJ1-1; D uncertain. The CDR3 consists of 13 residues. The ends were cut back, 0 bases at V and 8 bases at J, with 10 bases in the middle. CDR1 is WNHNN, CDR2 SYGVQD, per germline (reference sequence). The CDR3 DNA is TGCGCCAGCAGTGAGTCTGGTCTGGGGGAAGCTTTCTTT. Translated: CASSESGLGEAFF.

The genes are TRBV2 and TRBJ2-3; D is perhaps TRBD1 (5 bases). The germline CDR1 and CDR2 sequences are SNHLY and FYNNEI. The CDR3 is 13 amino acids. Trimming pared 8 bases from V and 2 bases from J, leaving 11 bases between. CDR3 protein: CASLGPSTDTQYF. The CDR3 DNA follows: TGTGCCAGCCTGGGGCCCTCCACAGATACGCAGTATTTT.

This rearrangement joins TRBV4-3 to TRBJ2-1, with a tentative D call TRBD2 (6 bases). The germline gives CDR1 LGHNA, CDR2 YSLEER. The CDR3 length is 13 residues. The ends were cut back, 8 bases at V and 3 bases at J, with 11 bases in the middle. This CDR3 is CASAQRVYNEQFF. In nucleotides, the CDR3 is TGCGCCAGCGCGCAGCGGGTCTACAATGAGCAGTTCTTC.

The chain couples TRBV27 to TRBJ1-5; TRBD1 aligns across 8 bases. The CDR3 sequence is 15 residues long. Germline V lookup: CDR1 MNHEY, CDR2 SMNVEV (reference sequence). V gave up 4 bases and J gave up 3 bases; unmatched junction bases: 5. The CDR3 DNA reads TGTGCCAGCAGTTCCGGACAGGGAAACAATCAGCCCCAGCATTTT. This codes for CASSSGQGNNQPQHF.

This clone showed up just once. The chain employs TRBV19 and TRBJ2-7; D remains ambiguous. The CDR3 covers 12 residues. Germline V gene data show CDR1 as LNHDA and CDR2 as SQIVND (reference sequence). V was cut by 6 bases and J by 6 bases, with 12 bases left in between. The CDR3, as DNA: TGTGCCAGTAGCTCCCGCTCAGGCGAGCAGTACTTC. This encodes CASSSRSGEQYF.

The chain combines TRBV6-6 with TRBJ1-2, with D maybe TRBD1 (5 bases). Trimming removed 9 bases at V and 0 bases at J, with 17 bases between. This CDR3 comprises 15 residues. Germline V gene sequence: CDR1 MNHNY, CDR2 SVGAGI (reference sequence). The CDR3 DNA is TGTGCCAGTACGATCTTGGACAATGCTAACTATGGCTACACCTTC. Protein sequence: CASTILDNANYGYTF.

The chain joins TRBV19 to TRBJ1-1, with a tentative D call TRBD1 (5 bases). Germline CDR1 reads LNHDA; CDR2 reads SQIVND (reference sequence). V was pared by 1 base and J by 7 bases, with 7 bases between. There are 12 residues in the CDR3. The CDR3 DNA reads as TGTGCCAGTAGTATAGTTGGGGGTGAAGCTTTCTTT. Translating gives CASSIVGGEAFF.